The clone carrying this T cell receptor beta chain was recorded many times. Its antigen is as yet unknown. The data were taken from a study of T cells after yellow fever vaccination. Study outcomes and limitations: It was a small share of clonotypes that appeared in both CD4 and CD8 compartments.

TCRdb analysed the 5' RACE reads with MiXCR anew, one entry per CDR3 protein. Here the sample spans roughly 150,000 distinct CDR3 sequences, over 7% being singletons. V dropped 5 bases and J dropped 13; count of bases not matched to a gene: 14. Germline V CDR1 and CDR2: LNHDA, SQIVND (reference sequence). The CDR3 contains 15 residues. The source material was CD4+ T cells sorted from PBMCs, sampled 5 days after the yellow fever booster vaccination. The genes are TRBV19 and TRBJ2-1; 10 nucleotides line up with TRBD1. This receptor was identified in a man aged 25-45 years who received the YFV17D yellow fever vaccine. The CDR3 DNA reads TGTGCCAGTAGTCCCTGGGACAGGGGATTCCCATATCAGTTCTTC. It is translated as CASSPWDRGFPYQFF.